This T cell receptor (beta chain) was recovered during a study of cytomegalovirus exposure and HLA in healthy donors. Study findings and constraints: As confirmed in vitro, a few CMV-associated chains were specific for CMV antigens.

Amplification used 60 Vbeta primers and 13 Jbeta primers. Measured with immunoSEQ multiplex PCR; TCRdb has only the in-frame clones, and not every one. The sample totals roughly 220,000 clones. On this clone: Its antigen remains unknown.

Germline CDR1 SGHRS, CDR2 YFSETQ. Trimming cost V 0 bases and J 2 bases, with 9 bases left between them. The CDR3 is 14 amino acids. Sequenced input: PBMCs. The TCR comes from a girl aged 2-15 years in good health and CMV-seropositive. The chain has TRBV5-1 and TRBJ2-7; a possible D gene is TRBD2 (6 bases). The CDR3 protein is CASSLAGGPYEQYF. In DNA, the CDR3 is TGCGCCAGCAGCTTGGCCGGAGGGCCCTACGAGCAGTACTTC.